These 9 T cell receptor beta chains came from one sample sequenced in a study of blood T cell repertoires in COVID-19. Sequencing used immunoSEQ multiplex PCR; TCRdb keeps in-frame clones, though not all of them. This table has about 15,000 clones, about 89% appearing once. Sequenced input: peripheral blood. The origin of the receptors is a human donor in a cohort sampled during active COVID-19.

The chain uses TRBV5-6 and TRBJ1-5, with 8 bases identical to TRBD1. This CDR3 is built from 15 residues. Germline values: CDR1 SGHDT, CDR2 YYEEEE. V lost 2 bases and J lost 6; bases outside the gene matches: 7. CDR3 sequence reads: CASSFSRGRGQPQHF. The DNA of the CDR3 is TGTGCCAGCAGCTTCTCCAGGGGGCGCGGTCAGCCCCAGCATTTT.

CDR3 coding DNA: TGCGCCAGCAGCCCCCGACAGGGATCTAATTCACCCCTCCACTTT. Encoded protein: CASSPRQGSNSPLHF. The chain links TRBV5-1 to TRBJ1-6; 7 positions agree with TRBD1. The CDR3 is 15 residues long. Germline values: CDR1 SGHRS, CDR2 YFSETQ. V dropped 4 bases and J dropped 6; count of bases not matched to a gene: 7.

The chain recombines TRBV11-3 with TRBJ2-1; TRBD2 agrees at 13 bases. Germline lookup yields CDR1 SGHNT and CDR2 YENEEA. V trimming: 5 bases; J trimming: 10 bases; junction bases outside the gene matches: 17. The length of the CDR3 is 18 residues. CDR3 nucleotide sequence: TGTGCCAGCAGCCCAGGACTAGCGGGGGACCACGTAAGACCCGAGCAGTTCTTC. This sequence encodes CASSPGLAGDHVRPEQFF.

The CDR3 DNA is TGTGCCAGTAGCCCAGACTCCGGGACAGGGATTAACAATGAGCAGTTCTTC. The encoded protein is CASSPDSGTGINNEQFF. This chain joins TRBV19 and TRBJ2-1, with 9 positions matching TRBD1. The germline V gene has CDR1 LNHDA and CDR2 SQIVND (reference sequence). The CDR3 loop spans 17 amino acids. V was pared by 6 bases and J by 5 bases, with 14 bases of the junction left unmatched.

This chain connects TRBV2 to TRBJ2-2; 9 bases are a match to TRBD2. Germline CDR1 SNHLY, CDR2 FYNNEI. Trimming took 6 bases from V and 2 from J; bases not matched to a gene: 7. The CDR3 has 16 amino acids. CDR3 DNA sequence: TGTGCCAGCAGAAAAGCGGGGGGCCCCAACACCGGGGAGCTGTTTTTT. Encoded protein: CASRKAGGPNTGELFF.

The DNA for the CDR3 is TGTGCCATCAGTGGTCCAGGGGGCGCAGATACGCAGTATTTT. This codes for CAISGPGGADTQYF. The V call is TRBV10-3, the J call TRBJ2-3; 8 bases align to TRBD1. Per the germline V gene, CDR1 is ENHRY and CDR2 is SYGVKD. The CDR3 length is 14 residues. The J segment lost 4 bases and the V segment lost 4 bases, leaving 4 bases of the junction unmatched.

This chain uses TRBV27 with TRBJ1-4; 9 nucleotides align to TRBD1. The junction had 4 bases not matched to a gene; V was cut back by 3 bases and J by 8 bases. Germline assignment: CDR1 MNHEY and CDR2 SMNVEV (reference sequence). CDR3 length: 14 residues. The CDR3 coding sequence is TGTGCCAGCAGTTTCCGGGACAGGGCCGAAAAACTGTTTTTT. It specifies CASSFRDRAEKLFF.

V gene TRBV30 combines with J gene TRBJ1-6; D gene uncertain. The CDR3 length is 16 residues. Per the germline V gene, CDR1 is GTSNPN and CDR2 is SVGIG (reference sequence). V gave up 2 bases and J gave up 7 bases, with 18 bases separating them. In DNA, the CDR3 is TGTGCCTGGAGTACACCGACATTGACTAAGAATTCACCCCTCCACTTT. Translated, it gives CAWSTPTLTKNSPLHF.

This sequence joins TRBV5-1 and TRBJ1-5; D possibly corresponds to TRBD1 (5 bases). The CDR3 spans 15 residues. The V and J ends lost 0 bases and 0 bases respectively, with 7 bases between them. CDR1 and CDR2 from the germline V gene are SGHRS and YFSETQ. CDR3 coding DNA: TGCGCCAGCAGCTTGGGACAGAGTAGCAATCAGCCCCAGCATTTT. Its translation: CASSLGQSSNQPQHF.